A selection of T cell receptor beta chains follows, all from one sample in a study of blood T cell repertoires in COVID-19. TCRdb keeps only in-frame clones here, not all; method: immunoSEQ multiplex PCR. The repertoire holds roughly 320,000 clones, with more than 90% as singletons. Sequencing used PBMCs or T cells enriched from blood (not recorded which). These receptors all come from a woman aged 25 to 45 who had been exposed to COVID-19. CDR3s leave out the opening cysteine and the closing phenylalanine or tryptophan. The order of the fields is clone size, V gene, J gene, CDR3 protein. Not every row has a clone size; where given, it reads once, few, many or a size class.

size: NA; V: TRBV2; J: TRBJ1-2; CDR3: ASSPDRARGYT
size: NA; V: TRBV4-2; J: TRBJ1-2; CDR3: ASSQEGGKDGGYT
size: NA; V: TRBV9; J: TRBJ1-2; CDR3: ASSVPRAGESYGYT
size: NA; V: TRBV29-1; J: TRBJ1-5; CDR3: SAEGGDQPQH
size: NA; V: TRBV5-4; J: TRBJ2-7; CDR3: ASSFKHLPYEQY
size: NA; V: TRBV11-2; J: TRBJ1-1; CDR3: ASRAGQFMNTEAF
size: NA; V: TRBV5-1; J: TRBJ2-7; CDR3: ASSLGHRETGEQY
size: NA; V: TRBV18; J: TRBJ1-2; CDR3: ASSRPAGDGYT
size: NA; V: TRBV20-1; J: TRBJ1-1; CDR3: SAAQGTEAF
size: NA; V: TRBV19; J: TRBJ2-7; CDR3: ASSPWGDLTYEQY
size: NA; V: TRBV5-6; J: TRBJ1-2; CDR3: ASKEMDRGRSYGYT
size: NA; V: TRBV30; J: TRBJ1-6; CDR3: AWTSLTGSSYNSPLH
size: NA; V: TRBV5-1; J: TRBJ1-5; CDR3: ASSLSSAPGQGWVVGQPQH
size: NA; V: TRBV6-5; J: TRBJ1-1; CDR3: ASSSLTEAF
size: NA; V: TRBV5-1; J: TRBJ2-1; CDR3: ASSLGQTSLDEQF
size: NA; V: TRBV9; J: TRBJ1-5; CDR3: ASSPLEDRGYPYNQPQH
size: NA; V: TRBV25-1; J: TRBJ1-1; CDR3: ASSDSGVAEAF
size: NA; V: TRBV4-3; J: TRBJ1-2; CDR3: ASSQEQGFGGYT
size: NA; V: TRBV5-4; J: TRBJ1-5; CDR3: ASSLGGTGGQPQH
size: NA; V: TRBV7-6; J: TRBJ2-3; CDR3: ASSLYMDTQY
size: NA; V: TRBV2; J: TRBJ1-6; CDR3: ASSEEQALNSPLH
size: once; V: TRBV5-1; J: TRBJ2-7; CDR3: ASSLDLGVYEQY
size: once; V: TRBV6-5; J: TRBJ2-5; CDR3: ASRRQGVETQY
size: NA; V: TRBV24-1; J: TRBJ2-3; CDR3: ATSEQGLNTDTQY
size: NA; V: TRBV7-6; J: TRBJ2-1; CDR3: ASSLGLNEQF
size: NA; V: TRBV29-1; J: TRBJ1-4; CDR3: SVVDTGGGEKLF
size: NA; V: TRBV10-3; J: TRBJ1-5; CDR3: AISESSGGNQPQH
size: NA; V: TRBV27; J: TRBJ2-3; CDR3: ASSLMAAGAISASTDTQY
size: NA; V: TRBV25-1; J: TRBJ2-7; CDR3: ASSAPGTGAYEQY
size: once; V: TRBV18; J: TRBJ2-6; CDR3: ASSLIQGTGANVLT
size: NA; V: TRBV2; J: TRBJ1-5; CDR3: ASSDRGADQPQH
size: NA; V: TRBV12-3/TRBV12-4; J: TRBJ1-6; CDR3: ASRSTGDSPLH
size: NA; V: TRBV29-1; J: TRBJ2-1; CDR3: SVLGGATYNEQF
size: NA; V: TRBV9; J: TRBJ1-3; CDR3: ASSVVGDSGNTIY
size: NA; V: TRBV4-2; J: TRBJ2-7; CDR3: ASSQRLQALEQY
size: NA; V: TRBV9; J: TRBJ2-1; CDR3: ASSVGLAGVSSYNEQF
size: NA; V: TRBV18; J: TRBJ1-4; CDR3: ASSPTGQGWEKLF
size: NA; V: TRBV19; J: TRBJ1-1; CDR3: ASNRGSLRNTEAF
size: NA; V: TRBV7-8; J: TRBJ1-1; CDR3: ASSLRRMNTEAF
size: NA; V: TRBV27; J: TRBJ1-2; CDR3: ASSWTGFSGYT
size: NA; V: TRBV7-9; J: TRBJ2-7; CDR3: ASSTAPGTGIYEQY
size: NA; V: TRBV18; J: TRBJ1-2; CDR3: ASSPQSSRGHGYT
size: NA; V: TRBV19; J: TRBJ1-1; CDR3: ASSYTGRTEAF
size: few; V: TRBV4-2; J: TRBJ1-6; CDR3: ASSQESGFASPLH
size: NA; V: TRBV7-9; J: TRBJ1-2; CDR3: AIAGRSRYGYT
size: NA; V: TRBV7-7; J: TRBJ2-2; CDR3: ASSLGSDRLTGELF
size: once; V: TRBV28; J: TRBJ1-1; CDR3: ASSLGRGDTEAF
size: NA; V: TRBV7-2; J: TRBJ1-2; CDR3: ASSLAGTDFGYT
size: NA; V: TRBV7-3; J: TRBJ2-3; CDR3: ASSHRLAGGSTDTQY
size: NA; V: TRBV18; J: TRBJ2-7; CDR3: ASSKPGTGSSYEQY
size: NA; V: TRBV10-3; J: TRBJ1-5; CDR3: AISDQGSDQPQH
size: NA; V: TRBV2; J: TRBJ2-7; CDR3: ASSERTEGSSYEQY
size: NA; V: TRBV11-2; J: TRBJ2-3; CDR3: ASSLAYRGNTQY